The 11 T cell receptor beta chains below were found in one sample sequenced in a study of OX40 agonist ivuxolimab in advanced cancers. Produced via immunoSEQ multiplex PCR; TCRdb's table is partial and in-frame only. The table records around 29,000 clones, around 86% of them present only once. The sample consisted of CD4+ or CD8+ T cells sorted from blood, taken in a trial of the OX40 agonist ivuxolimab. The receptors here all came from an adult with an advanced solid tumor such as melanoma, head and neck, liver or kidney cancer.

The rearrangement links TRBV10-3 to TRBJ2-1; D may match TRBD1 or TRBD2 (6 bases each). Trimming removed 7 bases from V and 4 bases from J, with 20 bases in between. The CDR3 sequence is 16 residues long. Germline loops: CDR1 ENHRY, CDR2 SYGVKD. CDR3 sequence reads: CAINPGAYSSYNEQFF. The CDR3 DNA reads TGTGCCATCAACCCGGGGGCTTATTCCTCTTACAATGAGCAGTTCTTC.

The chain links TRBV6-6 to TRBJ1-2, with 7 bases lining up with TRBD1. Germline V lookup: CDR1 MNHNY, CDR2 SVGAGI (reference sequence). V dropped 2 bases and J dropped 0; count of bases not matched to a gene: 0. The CDR3 is 14 amino acids. CDR3 amino acids: CASSYTGANYGYTF. The CDR3 region has the DNA TGTGCCAGCAGTTACACAGGGGCTAACTATGGCTACACCTTC.

V gene TRBV27 combines with J gene TRBJ1-1; D is unclear. Per germline, CDR1 MNHEY and CDR2 SMNVEV (reference sequence). The CDR3 is 16 residues long. Trimming cost V 2 bases and J 1 base, with 14 bases left between them. The chain's CDR3 is CASSLTPRPWNTEAFF. In DNA form, the CDR3 reads TGTGCCAGCAGTTTAACACCCAGGCCATGGAACACTGAAGCTTTCTTT.

The V and J genes are TRBV7-2 and TRBJ2-2; TRBD1 matches 11 bases. The CDR3 runs 15 residues. V lost 5 bases, J lost 2 bases, and 1 base stayed unmatched. Germline values: CDR1 SGHTA, CDR2 FQGNSA. CDR3 amino acids: CASSRTGGNTGELFF. CDR3 sequence (DNA): TGTGCCAGCAGCCGGACAGGGGGCAACACCGGGGAGCTGTTTTTT.

The chain has TRBV7-3 and TRBJ2-1; D may match TRBD1 or TRBD2 (6 bases each). The CDR3 runs to 16 residues. The germline gives CDR1 SGHTA, CDR2 FQGTGA. The V end was cut by 2 bases, the J end by 5 bases, with 16 bases between. For the CDR3, the DNA is TGTGCCAGCAGCTTATGGCACGGGGGCTACGACAATGAGCAGTTCTTC. This sequence encodes CASSLWHGGYDNEQFF.

This clone was detected only once. The gene calls are TRBV7-9 and TRBJ2-7; a weak D match, TRBD1 (6 bases). V lost 8 bases to trimming and J lost 4 bases, with 12 bases between them. This CDR3 is 12 amino acids long. From germline, CDR1 is SEHNR and CDR2 FQNEAQ (reference sequence). The DNA for the CDR3 is TGTGCCAGCCGACGGGACACTTACGAGCAGTACTTC. Translating gives CASRRDTYEQYF.

The chain joins TRBV19 to TRBJ2-2; weak D call: TRBD1 (5 bases). The CDR3 covers 14 residues. Trimming removed 1 base at V and 7 bases at J, with 10 bases between. The germline gives CDR1 LNHDA, CDR2 SQIVND (reference sequence). The CDR3 spells CASSIVGAGGELFF. CDR3 coding DNA: TGTGCCAGTAGTATAGTTGGGGCTGGCGGGGAGCTGTTTTTT.

V gene TRBV7-9 combines with J gene TRBJ2-2; TRBD2 is a possible D gene (5 bases). CDR1 and CDR2 (germline): SEHNR, FQNEAQ (reference sequence). This CDR3 is built from 14 residues. V dropped 6 bases and J dropped 6 bases, with 14 bases sitting between them. In DNA, the CDR3 is TGTGCCAGCAGTCCAGTCATCGGGGCCGGGGAGCTGTTTTTT. Its protein is CASSPVIGAGELFF.

The chain uses TRBV2 and TRBJ1-2; 10 positions agree with TRBD1. The germline gives CDR1 SNHLY, CDR2 FYNNEI. The CDR3 totals 14 residues. With 6 bases clipped from V and 3 bases from J, the junction kept 4 bases outside the gene matches. The CDR3 coding sequence is TGTGCCAGCAGAGATGGGACAGGGGACTATGGCTACACCTTC. Translating gives CASRDGTGDYGYTF.

V is TRBV7-9 and J is TRBJ2-7, with D uncertain. The CDR3 is made up of 13 amino acids. Trimming took off 5 bases at V and 9 bases at J, with 17 bases between the two ends. Per germline, CDR1 SEHNR and CDR2 FQNEAQ (reference sequence). CDR3 sequence (DNA): TGTGCCAGCAGCCTAGGGCCGTGGGAAGGGCAGTACTTC. Encoded protein: CASSLGPWEGQYF.

The chain links TRBV7-6 to TRBJ2-1, with 10 bases lining up with TRBD2. The V gene's germline CDR1 is SGHVS and CDR2 FNYEAQ. Trimming removed 5 bases from V and 7 bases from J; junction bases left unmatched: 8. CDR3 length: 15 residues. The CDR3 here is CASSKGTSVGNEQFF. As DNA, the CDR3 is TGTGCCAGCAGCAAAGGGACTAGCGTCGGAAATGAGCAGTTCTTC.